This TCR beta chain is from a study of shared clonotypes between healthy human individuals. Profiled with immunoSEQ multiplex PCR; TCRdb holds only in-frame clones, not every one. The sample lists approximately 400,000 clones, 90% to 97% occurring once. V was clipped by 2 bases and J by 8 bases; unmatched bases: 4. This CDR3 has 15 residues. CDR1 and CDR2 (germline): MDHEN, SYDVKM. The sequence derives from a man aged 25 to 40 in good health. The V call is TRBV28, the J call TRBJ2-1; 12 nucleotides line up with TRBD1. Source material: memory CD8+ T cells sorted from blood. Subset: CD45RO+ cells pooled with CCR7-negative TemRA cells. Written as DNA, the CDR3 is TGTGCCAGCAGTTTACTGGGACAGGGGGCTGATGAGCAGTTCTTC. Protein product: CASSLLGQGADEQFF.